The present entry profiles one T cell receptor (beta chain) with its context. The germline CDR1 and CDR2 sequences are SGHVS and FNYEAQ. There are 15 residues in the CDR3. V was trimmed by 1 base and J by 3 bases, leaving 12 bases between them. The data were taken from a study of blood T cell repertoires in COVID-19. TCRdb keeps only in-frame clones here, not all; method: immunoSEQ multiplex PCR. The sample records about 400,000 clones, over 85% being singletons. The sequence was obtained from a woman aged 25 to 39 who had recovered from COVID-19. Sequencing was carried out using PBMCs or T cells enriched from blood (not recorded which). J is TRBJ2-5 and V is TRBV7-6, with D maybe TRBD1 (6 bases). The CDR3 reads CASSLDQGPKETQYF. CDR3 bases: TGTGCCAGCAGCTTAGACCAGGGGCCTAAAGAGACCCAGTACTTC.